This is a list of T cell receptor beta chains from one sample in a study of blood T cell repertoires in COVID-19. Measured with immunoSEQ multiplex PCR; TCRdb has only the in-frame clones, and not every one. Of about 57,000 clones listed, 82% are singletons. Sequenced: peripheral blood. The receptors were sampled from a woman aged 55 to 70 with acute or convalescent COVID-19. The CDR3 runs from the conserved cysteine through the conserved F or W. The D gene is left open where the match is weak. Clone size, where shown, is once, few, many, or a class for clones that have expanded.

TRBJ1-5 | TRBV2 | . | TRBD1 | CASRTGGEQPQHF | TGTGCCAGCAGGACAGGGGGGGAGCAGCCCCAGCATTTT
TRBJ2-7 | TRBV20-1 | . | . | CSVAAGDEQYF | TGCAGTGTCGCTGCAGGGGACGAGCAGTACTTC
TRBJ2-1 | TRBV4-2 | . | . | CASSQEIRLNGEQFF | TGTGCCAGCAGCCAAGAAATTCGCCTCAACGGTGAGCAGTTCTTC
TRBJ2-3 | TRBV27 | once | . | CASSQRPRDDTQYF | TGTGCCAGCAGTCAACGCCCTCGGGATGATACGCAGTATTTT
TRBJ1-5 | TRBV27 | . | TRBD1 | CASSLYSQGVNSNQPQHF | TGTGCCAGCAGTTTATATAGCCAGGGGGTGAATAGCAATCAGCCCCAGCATTTT
TRBJ1-5 | TRBV12-5 | . | . | CASGLPGRGQPQHF | TGTGCTAGTGGTTTACCAGGACGGGGTCAGCCCCAGCATTTT
TRBJ2-1 | TRBV7-2 | . | . | CASSSYTSFNEQFF | TGTGCCAGCAGCTCCTATACGAGTTTCAATGAGCAGTTCTTC
TRBJ1-3 | TRBV2 | many | . | CASSETRYSGNTIYF | TGTGCCAGCAGTGAAACGCGCTACTCTGGAAACACCATATATTTT
TRBJ2-7 | TRBV4-2 | once | . | CASSLHLDSWELEQYF | TGTGCCAGCAGCCTTCACCTGGACTCCTGGGAGCTCGAGCAGTACTTC
TRBJ2-1 | TRBV9 | . | TRBD1 | CASSPGQGFNEQFF | TGTGCCAGCAGCCCTGGACAGGGGTTCAATGAGCAGTTCTTC
TRBJ2-7 | TRBV11-2 | . | . | CASSLDHRGCEQYF | TGTGCCAGCAGCTTAGACCACCGGGGGTGCGAGCAGTACTTC
TRBJ2-5 | TRBV7-9 | . | . | CASSSQGRETQYF | TGTGCCAGCAGCTCACAGGGTCGGGAGACCCAGTACTTC
TRBJ2-2 | TRBV7-8 | . | TRBD2 | CASSSRLAGVNTGELFF | TGTGCCAGCAGCTCCCGACTAGCGGGGGTGAACACCGGGGAGCTGTTTTTT
TRBJ1-1 | TRBV19 | . | . | CASSPGGNTEAFF | TGTGCCAGTAGCCCGGGGGGGAACACTGAAGCTTTCTTT
TRBJ1-6 | TRBV5-1 | . | . | CASSLEDRGGSPLHF | TGCGCCAGCAGCTTGGAGGACAGAGGGGGATCACCCCTCCACTTT
TRBJ2-1 | TRBV18 | . | TRBD1 | CASCLTGEYNEQFF | TGTGCCAGCTGCCTAACAGGGGAATACAATGAGCAGTTCTTC
TRBJ2-3 | TRBV10-1 | . | TRBD2 | CASSGRGASTDTQYF | TGCGCCAGCAGCGGGCGGGGGGCCAGCACAGATACGCAGTATTTT